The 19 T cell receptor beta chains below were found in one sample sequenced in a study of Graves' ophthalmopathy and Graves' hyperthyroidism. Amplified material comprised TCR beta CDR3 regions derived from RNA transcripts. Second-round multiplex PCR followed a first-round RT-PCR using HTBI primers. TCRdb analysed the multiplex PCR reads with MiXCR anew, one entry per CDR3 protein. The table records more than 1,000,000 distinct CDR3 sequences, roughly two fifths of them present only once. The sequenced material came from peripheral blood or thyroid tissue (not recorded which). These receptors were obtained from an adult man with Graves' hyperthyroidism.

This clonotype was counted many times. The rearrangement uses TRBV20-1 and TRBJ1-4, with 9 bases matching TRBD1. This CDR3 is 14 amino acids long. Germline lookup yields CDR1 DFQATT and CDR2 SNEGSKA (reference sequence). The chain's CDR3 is CSARDRATNEKLFF. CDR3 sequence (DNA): TGCAGCGCCAGGGACAGGGCAACTAATGAAAAACTGTTTTTT.

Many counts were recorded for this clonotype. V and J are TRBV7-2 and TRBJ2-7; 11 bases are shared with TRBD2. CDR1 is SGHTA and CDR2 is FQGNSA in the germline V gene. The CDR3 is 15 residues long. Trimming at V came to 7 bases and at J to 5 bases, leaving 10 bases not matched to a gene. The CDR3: CASTPGLAGDHEQYF. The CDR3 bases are TGTGCCAGCACGCCCGGACTAGCGGGTGACCACGAGCAGTACTTC.

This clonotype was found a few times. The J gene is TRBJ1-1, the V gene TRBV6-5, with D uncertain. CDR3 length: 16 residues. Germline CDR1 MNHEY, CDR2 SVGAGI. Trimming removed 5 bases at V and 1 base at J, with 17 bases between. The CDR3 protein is CASSAPEVWRNTEAFF. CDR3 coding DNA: TGTGCCAGCAGTGCACCAGAGGTGTGGAGGAACACTGAAGCTTTCTTT.

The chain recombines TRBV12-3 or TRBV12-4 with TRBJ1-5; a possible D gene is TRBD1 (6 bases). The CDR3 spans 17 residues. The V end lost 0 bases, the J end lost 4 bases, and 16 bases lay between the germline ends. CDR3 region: CASSLAGGRNWNQPQHF. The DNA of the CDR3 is TGTGCCAGCAGTTTAGCCGGGGGCCGAAATTGGAATCAGCCCCAGCATTTT.

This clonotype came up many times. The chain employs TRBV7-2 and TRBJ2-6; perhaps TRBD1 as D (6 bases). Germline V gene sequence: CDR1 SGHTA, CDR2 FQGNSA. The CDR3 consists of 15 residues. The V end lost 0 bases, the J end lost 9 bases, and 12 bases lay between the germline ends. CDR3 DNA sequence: TGTGCCAGCAGCTTAGCTTGGGACAATCGCAACGTCCTGACTTTC. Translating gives CASSLAWDNRNVLTF.

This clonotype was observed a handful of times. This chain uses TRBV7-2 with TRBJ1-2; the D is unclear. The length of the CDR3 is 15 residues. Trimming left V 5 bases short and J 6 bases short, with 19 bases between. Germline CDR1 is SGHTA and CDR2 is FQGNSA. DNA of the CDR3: TGTGCCAGCAGCCTCCGGACGGGCGGGGAGAATGGCTACACCTTC. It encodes CASSLRTGGENGYTF. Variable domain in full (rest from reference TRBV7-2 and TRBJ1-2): GAGVSQSPSNKVTEKGKDVELRCDPISGHTALYWYRQSLGQGLEFLIYFQGNSAPDKSGLPSDRFSAERTGGSVSTLTIQRTQQEDSAVYLCASSLRTGGENGYTFGSGTRLTVV.

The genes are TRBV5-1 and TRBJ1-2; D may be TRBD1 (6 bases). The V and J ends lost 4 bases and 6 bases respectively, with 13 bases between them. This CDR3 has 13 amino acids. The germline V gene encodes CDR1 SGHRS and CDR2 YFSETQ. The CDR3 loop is CASSLGQWDGYTF. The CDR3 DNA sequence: TGCGCCAGCAGCCTTGGACAGTGGGATGGCTACACCTTC.

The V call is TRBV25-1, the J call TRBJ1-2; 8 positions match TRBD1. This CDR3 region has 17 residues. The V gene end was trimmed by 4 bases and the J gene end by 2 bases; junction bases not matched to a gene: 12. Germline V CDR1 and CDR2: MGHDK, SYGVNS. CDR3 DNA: TGTGCCAGCAGTGGAGACAGGGGTCCAGGGATAAACTATGGCTACACCTTC. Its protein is CASSGDRGPGINYGYTF.

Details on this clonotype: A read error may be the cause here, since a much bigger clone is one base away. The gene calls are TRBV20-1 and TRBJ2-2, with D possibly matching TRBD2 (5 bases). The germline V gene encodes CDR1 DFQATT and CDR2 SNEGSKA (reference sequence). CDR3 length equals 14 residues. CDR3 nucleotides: TGCAGTGCTAAGGACTGGTTGAACACCGGGGAGCTGGTTTTT. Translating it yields CSAKDWLNTGELVF.

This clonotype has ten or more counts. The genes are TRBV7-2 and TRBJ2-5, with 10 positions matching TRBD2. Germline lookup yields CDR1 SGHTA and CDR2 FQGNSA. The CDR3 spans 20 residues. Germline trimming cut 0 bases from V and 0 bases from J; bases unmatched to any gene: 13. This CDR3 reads CASSLAPVAGGLGYQETQYF. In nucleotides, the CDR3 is TGTGCCAGCAGCTTAGCGCCAGTAGCGGGGGGCCTTGGGTACCAAGAGACCCAGTACTTC.

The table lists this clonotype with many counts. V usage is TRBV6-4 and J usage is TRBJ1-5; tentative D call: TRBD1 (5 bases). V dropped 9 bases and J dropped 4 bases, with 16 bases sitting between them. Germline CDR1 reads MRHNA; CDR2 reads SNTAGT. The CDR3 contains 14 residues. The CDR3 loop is CASARGSSNQPQHF. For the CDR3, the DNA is TGTGCCAGTGCACGGGGCAGCTCTAATCAGCCCCAGCATTTT.

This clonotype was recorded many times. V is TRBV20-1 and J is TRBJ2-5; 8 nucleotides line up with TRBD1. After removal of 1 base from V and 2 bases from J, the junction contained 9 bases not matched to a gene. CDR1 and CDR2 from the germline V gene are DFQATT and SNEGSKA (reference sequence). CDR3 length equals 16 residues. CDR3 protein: CSARAGTGRVQETQYF. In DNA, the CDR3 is TGCAGTGCTAGAGCGGGGACAGGACGAGTACAAGAGACCCAGTACTTC.

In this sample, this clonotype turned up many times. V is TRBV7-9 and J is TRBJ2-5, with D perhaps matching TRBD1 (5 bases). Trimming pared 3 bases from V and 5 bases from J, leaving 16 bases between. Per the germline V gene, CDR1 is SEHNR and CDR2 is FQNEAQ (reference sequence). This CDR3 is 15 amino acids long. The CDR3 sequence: CASSFLQGRLETQYF. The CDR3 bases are TGTGCCAGCAGCTTCCTGCAGGGTCGTTTGGAGACCCAGTACTTC.

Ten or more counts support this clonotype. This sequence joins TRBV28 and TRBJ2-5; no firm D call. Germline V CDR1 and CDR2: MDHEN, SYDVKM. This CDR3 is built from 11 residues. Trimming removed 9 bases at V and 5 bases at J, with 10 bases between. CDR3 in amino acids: CARQDVETQYF. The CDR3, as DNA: TGTGCCAGGCAGGACGTGGAGACCCAGTACTTC.

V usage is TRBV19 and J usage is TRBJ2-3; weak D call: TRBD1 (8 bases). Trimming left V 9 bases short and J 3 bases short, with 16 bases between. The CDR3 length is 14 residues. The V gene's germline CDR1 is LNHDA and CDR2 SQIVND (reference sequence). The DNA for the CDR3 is TGTGCCAGCCACAGGGGGGGGCTGACAGATACGCAGTATTTT. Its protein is CASHRGGLTDTQYF. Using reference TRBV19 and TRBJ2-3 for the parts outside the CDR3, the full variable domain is DGGITQSPKYLFRKEGQNVTLSCEQNLNHDAMYWYRQDPGQGLRLIYYSQIVNDFQKGDIAEGYSVSREKKESFPLTVTSAQKNPTAFYLCASHRGGLTDTQYFGPGTRLTVL.

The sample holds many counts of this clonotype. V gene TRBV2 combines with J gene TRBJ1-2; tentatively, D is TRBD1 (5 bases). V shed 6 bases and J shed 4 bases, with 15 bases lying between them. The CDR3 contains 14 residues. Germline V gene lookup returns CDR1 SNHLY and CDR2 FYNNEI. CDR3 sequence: CASSPRQGIYGYTF. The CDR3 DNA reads TGTGCCAGCAGCCCGAGGCAGGGAATCTATGGCTACACCTTC.

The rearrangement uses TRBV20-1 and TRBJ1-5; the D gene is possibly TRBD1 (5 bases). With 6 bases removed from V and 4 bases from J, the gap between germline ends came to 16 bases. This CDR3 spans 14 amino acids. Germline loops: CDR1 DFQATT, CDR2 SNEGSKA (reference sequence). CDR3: CSANGPGPNQPQHF. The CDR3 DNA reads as TGCAGTGCCAATGGGCCGGGGCCAAATCAGCCCCAGCATTTT.

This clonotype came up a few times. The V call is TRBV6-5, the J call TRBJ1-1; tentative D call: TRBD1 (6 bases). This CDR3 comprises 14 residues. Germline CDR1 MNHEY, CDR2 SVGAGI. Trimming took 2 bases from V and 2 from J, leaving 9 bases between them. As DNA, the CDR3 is TGTGCCAGCAGTTACGTCAGGGGTAACACTGAAGCTTTCTTT. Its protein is CASSYVRGNTEAFF.

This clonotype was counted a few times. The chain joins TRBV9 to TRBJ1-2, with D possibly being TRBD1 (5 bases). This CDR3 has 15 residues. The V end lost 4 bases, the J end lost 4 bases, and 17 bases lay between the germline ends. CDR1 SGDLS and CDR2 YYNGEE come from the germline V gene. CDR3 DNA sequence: TGTGCCAGCAGCCAAGTAGGGGACCCCCCCTATGGCTACACCTTC. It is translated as CASSQVGDPPYGYTF.